This T cell receptor (beta chain) was obtained from a study of cytomegalovirus exposure and HLA in healthy donors. This CDR3 is built from 14 residues. The junction had 7 bases not matched to a gene; V was cut back by 4 bases and J by 3 bases. Per germline, CDR1 SGHRS and CDR2 YFSETQ. Study-wide findings and caveats: At a 0.05 false discovery rate, a later analysis found some 18,000 TCR beta sequences to be associated with HLA alleles. In an earlier analysis, in 587 donors, most V segments appeared productive either ~90% or ~30% of the time.

This PCR relied on a set of 60 Vbeta primers and 13 Jbeta primers. Libraries were prepared by immunoSEQ multiplex PCR; TCRdb keeps only in-frame clonotypes and omits some of them. The sample holds about 180,000 clones, over 70% seen once. The sample holds one count of this clone. Its antigen is undetermined. The chain recombines TRBV5-1 with TRBJ2-7; 7 nucleotides match TRBD1. The clonotype was recovered from a woman aged 30 to 39 in good health and CMV-seronegative. What was sequenced was PBMCs. The CDR3 DNA is TGCGCCAGCAGCCTGAGTGGGACAGACTACGAGCAGTACTTC. It yields the protein CASSLSGTDYEQYF.